The TCR beta chain described here comes from a study of blood T cell repertoires in COVID-19. On the study more broadly: PBMCs, B-cell-depleted T cells, or T cells provided the cDNA or gDNA that made up the material.

Original analysis: Estimation of nucleated cell counts relied on the amplification of reference gene primers. The method was immunoSEQ multiplex PCR; TCRdb's version includes in-frame clones alone and lacks a portion of them. Clone size and the V and J calls come from that table; the DNA yielded D and trimming. The sample holds 40,000 to 50,000 clones; 70% to 90% are singletons and the top ten take around 4.6%. Sample: peripheral blood. The sequence came from a man in his forties with active COVID-19.

The CDR3 coding sequence is TGTGCCAGCAGCTCCGGGACTAGCGGGAGCACAGATACGCAGTATTTT. It yields the protein CASSSGTSGSTDTQYF. The rearrangement uses TRBV5-4 and TRBJ2-3, with 12 bases fitting TRBD2. V was clipped by 3 bases and J by 0 bases; unmatched bases: 2. The V gene's germline CDR1 is SGHNT and CDR2 YYREEE (reference sequence). CDR3 length equals 16 residues.